This T cell receptor (beta chain) was sequenced for a study of control samples from healthy donors and cancer patients. This CDR3 spans 14 amino acids. Unmatched junction bases numbered 6, after V lost 7 bases and J lost 6 bases. Germline CDR1 LNHDA, CDR2 SQIVND (reference sequence). This table comes from immunoSEQ multiplex PCR, and its TCRdb copy is limited to in-frame clones, with some not included. The data show about 170,000 clones, 93% seen once. The TCR sequence derives from a woman aged 60-75 years in good health. V is TRBV19 and J is TRBJ1-6, with TRBD1 identical over 7 bases. The sample comprised blood. The CDR3 sequence is CASNRYRGNSPLHF. As DNA, the CDR3 is TGTGCCAGTAACCGATACAGGGGTAATTCACCCCTCCACTTT.